These T cell receptor beta chains were read from a single sample in a study of shared clonotypes between healthy human individuals. Clones were sequenced by immunoSEQ multiplex PCR, and TCRdb holds only the in-frame ones, with some missing. Of roughly 2,500,000 clones in the sample, approximately 93% were seen once. The sequenced sample was naive CD4+ T cells from PBMCs. The origin of the receptors is a man in his late teens or twenties in good health. Some clones in this sample may be carry-over from other donors' samples. The CDR3 runs from the conserved cysteine through the conserved F or W. Each record gives: clone size, D gene, J gene, V gene, CDR3 DNA, CDR3 protein. A D gene is named only where the DNA matches it firmly. Clone size, where shown, is once, few, many, or a class for clones that have expanded.

size: .; D: TRBD2; J: TRBJ2-3; V: TRBV7-2; DNA: TGTGCCAGCAGCTTAGCCAGCGGGGCCCGGGATACGCAGTATTTT; CDR3: CASSLASGARDTQYF
size: .; D: .; J: TRBJ2-1; V: TRBV7-9; DNA: TGTGCCAGCAGCCCCGAACAGGCCTCCTACAATGAGCAGTTCTTC; CDR3: CASSPEQASYNEQFF
size: .; D: .; J: TRBJ1-5; V: TRBV6-5; DNA: TGTGCCAGCAGTCTCTCAGGGCTTAGGGATCAGCCCCAGCATTTT; CDR3: CASSLSGLRDQPQHF
size: .; D: .; J: TRBJ1-4; V: TRBV28; DNA: TGTGCCAGCAGTTTACGGGTTGAAAAACTGTTTTTT; CDR3: CASSLRVEKLFF
size: .; D: TRBD2; J: TRBJ2-3; V: TRBV28; DNA: TGTGCCAGCAGTTCAGCCGGACTAGCGGGAGGAGATACGCAGTATTTT; CDR3: CASSSAGLAGGDTQYF
size: .; D: TRBD1; J: TRBJ1-4; V: TRBV27; DNA: TGTGCCAGCAGTCTTCGGGACAGGGGATCCAATGAAAAACTGTTTTTT; CDR3: CASSLRDRGSNEKLFF
size: .; D: .; J: TRBJ2-7; V: TRBV6-5; DNA: TGTGCCAGCAGTTACTCTTACAAGAACTCCTACGAGCAGTACTTC; CDR3: CASSYSYKNSYEQYF
size: .; D: .; J: TRBJ2-1; V: TRBV7-9; DNA: TGTGCCAGCAGCTTACTCGGTGACTACAATGAGCAGTTCTTC; CDR3: CASSLLGDYNEQFF
size: .; D: .; J: TRBJ1-2; V: TRBV2; DNA: TGTGGCAGCAAGATACTTAATAAAAGTAACTATGGCTACACCTTC; CDR3: CGSKILNKSNYGYTF
size: .; D: .; J: TRBJ2-2; V: TRBV5-1; DNA: TGCGCCAGCAGCTCAGACTCACCTAACACCGGGGAGCTGTTTTTT; CDR3: CASSSDSPNTGELFF
size: .; D: .; J: TRBJ2-6; V: TRBV28; DNA: TGTGCCAGCAGTTTTGGAGCCGGCGGGGCCAACGTCCTGACTTTC; CDR3: CASSFGAGGANVLTF
size: few; D: .; J: TRBJ1-2; V: TRBV18; DNA: TGTGCCAGCTCACCTGTTACAGGCTATGGCTACACCTTC; CDR3: CASSPVTGYGYTF
size: .; D: .; J: TRBJ1-5; V: TRBV28; DNA: TGTGCCAGCAGTTTAACAGGCCTTCAGCCCCAGCATTTT; CDR3: CASSLTGLQPQHF
size: .; D: .; J: TRBJ1-3; V: TRBV5-1; DNA: TGCGCCAGCAGCTCAGAATTGGCTGGAAACACCATATATTTT; CDR3: CASSSELAGNTIYF
size: .; D: .; J: TRBJ2-1; V: TRBV9; DNA: TGTGCCAGCAGCACACAGGGAAGCACCTACAATGAGCAGTTCTTC; CDR3: CASSTQGSTYNEQFF
size: .; D: TRBD2; J: TRBJ2-3; V: TRBV5-1; DNA: TGCGCCAGCAGCTCCTTGGGAGCGGGAGGGGAAGCAGATACGCAGTATTTT; CDR3: CASSSLGAGGEADTQYF
size: .; D: .; J: TRBJ1-4; V: TRBV28; DNA: TGTGCCACCTTGGAGTCAACTAATGAAAAACTGTTTTTT; CDR3: CATLESTNEKLFF
size: once; D: TRBD2; J: TRBJ2-1; V: TRBV7-9; DNA: TGTGCCAGCAGCCAGGTTCTAGCGGGTGTGAATGAGCAGTTCTTC; CDR3: CASSQVLAGVNEQFF
size: .; D: TRBD1; J: TRBJ2-1; V: TRBV10-3; DNA: TGTGCCATCAGCGTGTGGCCTCAGCCGGGACAGGGGGCAGACAATGAGCAGTTCTTC; CDR3: CAISVWPQPGQGADNEQFF
size: once; D: .; J: TRBJ1-5; V: TRBV21-1; DNA: TGTGCCAGCAGCAAAGAGGTCGGGGAATACGACCGACCAAATCAGCCCCAGCATTTT; CDR3: CASSKEVGEYDRPNQPQHF
size: .; D: TRBD1; J: TRBJ2-7; V: TRBV10-2; DNA: TGCGCCACTACCGACAGGGGACCGACCTACGAGCAGTACTTC; CDR3: CATTDRGPTYEQYF
size: once; D: .; J: TRBJ2-3; V: TRBV28; DNA: TGTGCCAGCAGTTCAACAGGAGGGCAGTATTTT; CDR3: CASSSTGGQYF
size: few; D: TRBD1; J: TRBJ1-1; V: TRBV7-9; DNA: TGTGCCAGCAGCTCCGGACAGGGGGTCACTGAAGCTTTCTTT; CDR3: CASSSGQGVTEAFF
size: .; D: TRBD1; J: TRBJ1-6; V: TRBV7-8; DNA: TGTGCCAGCAGCTCAGGAGACAGGGCCATAAATTCACCCCTCCACTTT; CDR3: CASSSGDRAINSPLHF
size: .; D: TRBD1; J: TRBJ2-3; V: TRBV5-1; DNA: TGCGCCAGCAGCTCGAGGACAGGAGGTGATACGCAGTATTTT; CDR3: CASSSRTGGDTQYF
size: few; D: .; J: TRBJ1-1; V: TRBV4-2; DNA: TGTGCCAGCAGCCACCTGGACAGGAACACTGAAGCTTTCTTT; CDR3: CASSHLDRNTEAFF
size: .; D: TRBD1; J: TRBJ1-4; V: TRBV6-6; DNA: TGTGCCAGCAGTAAGGGACAGACAACGACTAATGAAAAACTGTTTTTT; CDR3: CASSKGQTTTNEKLFF
size: .; D: TRBD2; J: TRBJ2-7; V: TRBV6-5; DNA: TGTGCCAGCAGTTACTCGCTAGCGGGTGCCTCCTACGAGCAGTACTTC; CDR3: CASSYSLAGASYEQYF
size: .; D: .; J: TRBJ2-7; V: TRBV9; DNA: TGTGCCAGCAGCCCGAGTAGTCCCCCGGGATACACCTACGAGCAGTACTTC; CDR3: CASSPSSPPGYTYEQYF
size: .; D: .; J: TRBJ1-2; V: TRBV19; DNA: TGTGCCAGTAGTACGACGGCCCTCTATGGCTACACCTTC; CDR3: CASSTTALYGYTF
size: .; D: .; J: TRBJ2-3; V: TRBV7-2; DNA: TGTGCCAGCAGCTTAGATGTTGCGGCCTATGAAGTGGATACGCAGTATTTT; CDR3: CASSLDVAAYEVDTQYF
size: .; D: TRBD2; J: TRBJ2-3; V: TRBV19; DNA: TGTGCCAGTAGTCACACACTAGCGGGAGGGACAGATACGCAGTATTTT; CDR3: CASSHTLAGGTDTQYF
size: .; D: .; J: TRBJ2-1; V: TRBV29-1; DNA: TGCAGCACCACAGGGAGGTCCTACAATGAGCAGTTCTTC; CDR3: CSTTGRSYNEQFF
size: .; D: .; J: TRBJ2-7; V: TRBV28; DNA: TGTGCCAGCAGTAGGGCCACAGGGCTTATCAACGAGCAGTACTTC; CDR3: CASSRATGLINEQYF
size: .; D: .; J: TRBJ2-2; V: TRBV6-4; DNA: TGTGCCAGCAGTGACGGAGGGAGAACCACCGGGGAGCTGTTTTTT; CDR3: CASSDGGRTTGELFF
size: .; D: .; J: TRBJ2-3; V: TRBV29-1; DNA: TGCAGCGTTCGACTGGGCAAGCGGGCAAGCACAGATACGCAGTATTTT; CDR3: CSVRLGKRASTDTQYF
size: .; D: .; J: TRBJ2-5; V: TRBV5-4; DNA: TGTGCCAGCAGCCCCCGACAGAGGGAGACCCAGTACTTC; CDR3: CASSPRQRETQYF
size: .; D: .; J: TRBJ2-1; V: TRBV9; DNA: TGTGCCAGCAGCAGAGAAGGGGACACCTACAATGAGCAGTTCTTC; CDR3: CASSREGDTYNEQFF
size: .; D: TRBD2; J: TRBJ2-6; V: TRBV4-3; DNA: TGCGCCAGCAGCCATGGGGGGGGAGCTGGGGCCAACGTCCTGACTTTC; CDR3: CASSHGGGAGANVLTF
size: .; D: .; J: TRBJ2-3; V: TRBV29-1; DNA: TGCAGCGTTGAATTCCGGGTCACAGATACGCAGTATTTT; CDR3: CSVEFRVTDTQYF
size: .; D: .; J: TRBJ2-3; V: TRBV29-1; DNA: TGCAGCGTTTCGGGCGGCCCTCACACAGATACGCAGTATTTT; CDR3: CSVSGGPHTDTQYF
size: .; D: .; J: TRBJ1-5; V: TRBV19; DNA: TGTGCCAGTAGTAGAAACGGGGTAGGTCAGCCCCAGCATTTT; CDR3: CASSRNGVGQPQHF
size: .; D: TRBD2; J: TRBJ2-5; V: TRBV6-5; DNA: TGTGCCAGCAGCTCGCGGGAGGACACCCAAGAGACCCAGTACTTC; CDR3: CASSSREDTQETQYF
size: few; D: .; J: TRBJ1-1; V: TRBV18; DNA: TGTGCCAGCTCACCTCAAGGACGATCAGCTTTCTTT; CDR3: CASSPQGRSAFF
size: .; D: .; J: TRBJ2-7; V: TRBV9; DNA: TGTGCCAGCAGTCCGGATCCGGGGAGAACATACGAGCAGTACTTC; CDR3: CASSPDPGRTYEQYF
size: .; D: TRBD1; J: TRBJ2-6; V: TRBV5-1; DNA: TGCGCCAGCAGCCCCGGGACAGGGCGATCTGGGGCCAACGTCCTGACTTTC; CDR3: CASSPGTGRSGANVLTF
size: once; D: TRBD2; J: TRBJ2-1; V: TRBV9; DNA: TGTGCCAGCAGCGTCAGCGGGAGGGGTTACAATGAGCAGTTCTTC; CDR3: CASSVSGRGYNEQFF
size: .; D: .; J: TRBJ2-2; V: TRBV18; DNA: TGTGCCAGCTCACCAAACCTCAACACCGGGGAGCTGTTTTTT; CDR3: CASSPNLNTGELFF
size: .; D: TRBD2; J: TRBJ2-5; V: TRBV5-5; DNA: TGTGCCAGCAGCTTGCAAAGCGGGAGGGAGACCCAGTACTTC; CDR3: CASSLQSGRETQYF
size: once; D: TRBD1; J: TRBJ2-1; V: TRBV28; DNA: TGTGCCAGCACCCAGAGGCAGGGGGACCACAATGAGCAGTTCTTC; CDR3: CASTQRQGDHNEQFF
size: .; D: TRBD1; J: TRBJ1-4; V: TRBV14; DNA: TGTGCCAGCAGCCAAGCGATTCACGGGACAGGACTGTTTTTT; CDR3: CASSQAIHGTGLFF
size: few; D: .; J: TRBJ1-1; V: TRBV9; DNA: TGTGCCAGCAGCGTAGAGATACGCACTGAAGCTTTCTTT; CDR3: CASSVEIRTEAFF
size: .; D: TRBD2; J: TRBJ2-1; V: TRBV7-2; DNA: TGTGCCAGCAGCTTTCGGGCTAGCGGGAACGCCTACAATGAGCAGTTCTTC; CDR3: CASSFRASGNAYNEQFF
size: .; D: .; J: TRBJ2-1; V: TRBV6-6; DNA: TGTGCCAGCAGTTACTCGATTCCGGGTGGGTTTTTCTTC; CDR3: CASSYSIPGGFFF
size: few; D: .; J: TRBJ2-7; V: TRBV11-2; DNA: TGTGCCAGCAGCCCCCTGGACAGAAAATCATACAGACCCTACGAGCAGTACTTC; CDR3: CASSPLDRKSYRPYEQYF
size: .; D: .; J: TRBJ2-2; V: TRBV27; DNA: TGTGCCAGCAGCCCCGGTTGGCAGCCTTTTACCGGGGAGCTGTTTTTT; CDR3: CASSPGWQPFTGELFF
size: once; D: TRBD1; J: TRBJ1-3; V: TRBV6-1; DNA: TGTGCCAGCAGTGAAAAAAAGGGACAGAACTCTGGAAACACCATATATTTT; CDR3: CASSEKKGQNSGNTIYF
size: .; D: .; J: TRBJ1-4; V: TRBV19; DNA: TGTGCCAGCCCCACGACGGTTAATGAAAAACTGTTTTTT; CDR3: CASPTTVNEKLFF
size: .; D: TRBD2; J: TRBJ2-2; V: TRBV5-1; DNA: TGCGCCAGCAGTCGTAGCGGGATTTCGGTCGCCGGGGAGCTGTTTTTT; CDR3: CASSRSGISVAGELFF